Below, one T cell receptor beta chain is given with its context. Authors' data handling: Scientists estimated how many nucleated cells there were by amplifying reference gene primers. Data came from immunoSEQ multiplex PCR; TCRdb stores just in-frame clones and leaves some out. D and trimming come from the DNA, and the V and J calls and clone size come from that table. The data contain some 460,000 clones, approximately 90% of them singletons. The CDR3 length is 17 residues. CDR1 is LNHNV and CDR2 is YYDKDF in the germline V gene (reference sequence). Trimming left V 1 base short and J 6 bases short, with 18 bases between. This sample was taken from a study of blood T cell repertoires in COVID-19. Study summary: PBMCs, B-cell-depleted T cells, or T cells provided the cDNA or gDNA that made up the material.

The J gene is TRBJ2-2, the V gene TRBV15; tentatively, D is TRBD2 (6 bases). Sequenced: peripheral blood. The clonotype originates from a woman aged 30 to 39 with acute or convalescent COVID-19. CDR3 sequence reads: CATSRGALEGEAGELFF. The CDR3 nucleotides read TGTGCCACCAGCAGAGGGGCCTTGGAGGGAGAAGCCGGGGAGCTGTTTTTT.